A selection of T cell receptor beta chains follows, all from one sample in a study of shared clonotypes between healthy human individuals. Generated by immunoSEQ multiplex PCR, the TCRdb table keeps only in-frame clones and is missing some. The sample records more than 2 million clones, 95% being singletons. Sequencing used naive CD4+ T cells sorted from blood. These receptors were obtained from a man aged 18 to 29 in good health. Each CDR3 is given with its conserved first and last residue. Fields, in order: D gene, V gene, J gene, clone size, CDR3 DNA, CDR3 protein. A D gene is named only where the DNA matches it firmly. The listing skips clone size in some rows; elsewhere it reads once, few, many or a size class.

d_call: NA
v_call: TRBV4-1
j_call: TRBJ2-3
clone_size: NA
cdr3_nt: TGCGCCAGCAGCCAAGCGGTCCGGAGCACAGATACGCAGTATTTT
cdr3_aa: CASSQAVRSTDTQYF

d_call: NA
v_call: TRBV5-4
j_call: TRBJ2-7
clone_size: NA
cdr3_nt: TGTGCCAGCAGCTTGGGACATTCCTACGAGCAGTACTTC
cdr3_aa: CASSLGHSYEQYF

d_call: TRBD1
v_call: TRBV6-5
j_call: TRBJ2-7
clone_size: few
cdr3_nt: TGTGCCAGCAGTTCGGGGACAGCCACTTCCTACGAGCAGTACTTC
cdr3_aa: CASSSGTATSYEQYF

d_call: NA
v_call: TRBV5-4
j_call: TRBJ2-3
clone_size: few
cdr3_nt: TGTGCCAGCAGCCAGACCGGCACAGATACGCAGTATTTT
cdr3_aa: CASSQTGTDTQYF

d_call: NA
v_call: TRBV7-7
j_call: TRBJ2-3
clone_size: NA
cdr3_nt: TGTGCTAGCAGCTTAGGTGTCGGCTACACAGATACGCAGTATTTT
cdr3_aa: CASSLGVGYTDTQYF

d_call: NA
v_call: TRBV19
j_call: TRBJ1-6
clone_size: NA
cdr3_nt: TGTGCCAGTAGCCCCCTCTCGGGGAGCTCCTATAATTCACCCCTCCACTTT
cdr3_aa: CASSPLSGSSYNSPLHF

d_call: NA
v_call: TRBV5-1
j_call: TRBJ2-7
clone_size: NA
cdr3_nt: TGCGCCAGCAGCTTGGAGGGTAGCGGCCACGAGCAGTACTTC
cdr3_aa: CASSLEGSGHEQYF

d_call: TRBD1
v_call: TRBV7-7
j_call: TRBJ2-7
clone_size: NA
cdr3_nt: TGTGCTAGCAGCTTAGAGTTGGGACAGGAGTACGAGCAGTACTTC
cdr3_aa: CASSLELGQEYEQYF

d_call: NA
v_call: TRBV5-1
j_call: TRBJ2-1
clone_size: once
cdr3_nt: TGCGCCAGCAGCTTGACAGGGTACAATGAGCAGTTCTTC
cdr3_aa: CASSLTGYNEQFF

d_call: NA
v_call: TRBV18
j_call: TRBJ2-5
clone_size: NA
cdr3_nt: TGTGCCAGCTCACCACTTAACGGCCAAGAGACCCAGTACTTC
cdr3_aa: CASSPLNGQETQYF